The 13 T cell receptor beta chains given below trace back to one sample, sequenced in a study of blood T cell repertoires in COVID-19. TCRdb keeps only in-frame clones here, not all; method: immunoSEQ multiplex PCR. The data contain about 150,000 clones, around 84% of them singletons. The sample taken for sequencing was PBMCs or T cells enriched from blood (not recorded which). The receptor set was obtained from a man aged 45 to 65 who had recovered from COVID-19.

This clone came up a few times. The V call is TRBV5-5, the J call TRBJ2-7; D might be TRBD1 (5 bases). Germline CDR1 SGHKS, CDR2 YYEKEE (reference sequence). Trimming left V 1 base short and J 2 bases short, with 10 bases between. The CDR3 contains 14 residues. The CDR3 sequence is CASSLTGQAYEQYF. The DNA for the CDR3 is TGTGCCAGCAGCTTGACAGGCCAGGCCTACGAGCAGTACTTC.

This clone has just a few counts. The V gene is TRBV9, the J gene TRBJ1-5; 9 bases line up with TRBD1. Germline V gene data show CDR1 as SGDLS and CDR2 as YYNGEE. The CDR3 consists of 15 residues. The trim removed 2 bases at V and 6 bases at J, leaving 6 bases unmatched. The CDR3 region has the DNA TGTGCCAGCAGCGTCTCCGGGACAGGGCTTCAGCCCCAGCATTTT. This sequence encodes CASSVSGTGLQPQHF.

V and J are TRBV12-3 or TRBV12-4 and TRBJ1-2; weak D call: TRBD1 (5 bases). CDR3 length: 13 amino acids. Trimming cost V 8 bases and J 4 bases, with 14 bases left between them. Written as DNA, the CDR3 is TGTGCCAGCGGACGAGCGGGGGGCTATGGCTACACCTTC. It translates to CASGRAGGYGYTF.

This clone appeared a single time. The genes are TRBV2 and TRBJ2-7; 8 nucleotides line up with TRBD1. The CDR3 extends over 12 amino acids. Trimming cost V 6 bases and J 4 bases; bases outside gene matches: 2. Germline values: CDR1 SNHLY, CDR2 FYNNEI. The CDR3 sequence is CASSRGPYEQYF. Written as DNA, the CDR3 is TGTGCCAGCAGCAGGGGGCCATACGAGCAGTACTTC.

The V call is TRBV19, the J call TRBJ1-2; no firm D call. Germline assignment: CDR1 LNHDA and CDR2 SQIVND (reference sequence). The CDR3 has 15 residues. Trimming removed 3 bases at V and 0 bases at J, with 11 bases between. CDR3 DNA: TGTGCCAGTAGTATCGGAGGCCGGACTAACTATGGCTACACCTTC. Translated: CASSIGGRTNYGYTF.

This sequence joins TRBV9 and TRBJ2-5, with 7 nucleotides matching TRBD2. Germline trimming cut 4 bases from V and 1 base from J; bases unmatched to any gene: 7. Germline V gives CDR1 SGDLS, CDR2 YYNGEE. The CDR3 is made up of 15 amino acids. CDR3 sequence (DNA): TGTGCCAGCAGCCGTTCGGGGGGTTCCCAAGAGACCCAGTACTTC. Residues: CASSRSGGSQETQYF.

The chain carries TRBV5-1 and TRBJ2-7, with 9 bases matching TRBD1. Germline V gene lookup returns CDR1 SGHRS and CDR2 YFSETQ. V was clipped by 4 bases and J by 5 bases; unmatched bases: 7. This CDR3 has 14 residues. The CDR3 spells CASSIRQGGHEQYF. In DNA form, the CDR3 reads TGCGCCAGCAGCATCCGACAGGGGGGCCACGAGCAGTACTTC.

The V call is TRBV18, the J call TRBJ2-1, with TRBD1 matching over 7 bases. CDR3 length equals 13 residues. The V and J ends lost 3 bases and 9 bases, in that order; junction bases with no gene match: 5. The V gene's germline CDR1 is KGHSH and CDR2 LQKENI. The CDR3 spells CASSPSRGFEQFF. In nucleotides, the CDR3 is TGTGCCAGCTCACCGAGCAGGGGGTTTGAGCAGTTCTTC.

The chain links TRBV5-1 to TRBJ1-4; D possibly corresponds to TRBD1 (6 bases). The V end lost 4 bases, the J end lost 7 bases, and 14 bases lay between the germline ends. The V gene's germline CDR1 is SGHRS and CDR2 YFSETQ. There are 14 residues in the CDR3. CDR3 amino acids: CASSEPGQTEKLFF. The CDR3 DNA reads TGCGCCAGCAGCGAACCGGGACAAACTGAAAAACTGTTTTTT.

CDR3 protein: CAWSVRGQETQYF. CDR3 nucleotides: TGTGCCTGGAGTGTAAGGGGACAAGAGACCCAGTACTTC. The rearrangement links TRBV30 to TRBJ2-5, with D perhaps matching TRBD1 (5 bases). The CDR3 has 13 residues. Germline V gene data show CDR1 as GTSNPN and CDR2 as SVGIG (reference sequence). V dropped 0 bases and J dropped 2 bases, with 7 bases sitting between them.

This chain connects TRBV7-8 to TRBJ2-1; D gene uncertain. Per the germline V gene, CDR1 is SGHVS and CDR2 is FQNEAQ. Trimming stripped 6 bases from V and 5 bases from J, with 17 bases between. CDR3 length: 15 residues. CDR3 nucleotides: TGTGCCAGCAGTTCTAGAATGGCGAGGCACAATGAGCAGTTCTTC. This codes for CASSSRMARHNEQFF.

This clone was seen a single time. The J gene is TRBJ1-2, the V gene TRBV10-3; 7 bases are shared with TRBD1. Germline V lookup: CDR1 ENHRY, CDR2 SYGVKD. The CDR3 has 14 residues. The V segment lost 6 bases and the J segment 4 bases; nucleotides outside the gene matches: 8. CDR3 protein: CAISRDSILYGYTF. The CDR3 DNA is TGTGCCATCAGCCGGGACAGTATTCTCTATGGCTACACCTTC.

V and J are TRBV7-3 and TRBJ2-7; TRBD2 agrees at 8 bases. J was trimmed by 2 bases and V by 3 bases; bases with no gene match: 3. Germline CDR1 reads SGHTA; CDR2 reads FQGTGA. The CDR3 totals 14 residues. DNA of the CDR3: TGTGCCAGCAGCTTCGGGGGGGTACCCTACGAGCAGTACTTC. It encodes CASSFGGVPYEQYF.